The 17 T cell receptor beta chains below all came from one sample that was sequenced in a study of blood T cell repertoires in COVID-19. The protocol was immunoSEQ multiplex PCR, while the TCRdb copy is restricted to in-frame clones and leaves out a portion. The data show about 100,000 clones, approximately 89% seen once. Sequenced sample: peripheral blood. Receptors originate from a man over 45 with active or convalescent COVID-19.

The chain uses TRBV7-2 and TRBJ2-1; a weak D match, TRBD1 (6 bases). Germline V CDR1 and CDR2: SGHTA, FQGNSA. The CDR3 runs to 13 residues. Trimming cost V 5 bases and J 3 bases, with 8 bases left between them. CDR3 residues: CASSPRGYNEQFF. The CDR3 DNA is TGTGCCAGCAGCCCCAGGGGCTACAATGAGCAGTTCTTC.

The chain uses TRBV3-1 (or the pseudogene TRBV3-2) and TRBJ2-5, with TRBD2 identical over 7 bases. CDR1 LGHDT and CDR2 YNNKEL come from the germline V gene (reference sequence). The CDR3 loop spans 17 amino acids. Germline trimming cut 1 base from V and 4 bases from J; bases unmatched to any gene: 12. The CDR3: CASSQVKKVLARETQYF. CDR3 coding DNA: TGTGCCAGCAGCCAAGTGAAGAAGGTACTAGCGCGAGAGACCCAGTACTTC.

The rearrangement links TRBV2 to TRBJ1-2, with 8 bases that match TRBD1. Trimming removed 6 bases from V and 7 bases from J; junction bases left unmatched: 13. The CDR3 contains 15 residues. Germline CDR1 reads SNHLY; CDR2 reads FYNNEI. The CDR3 reads CASSPDRATLRGYTF. The CDR3 region has the DNA TGTGCCAGCAGCCCGGACAGGGCTACCCTCCGTGGCTACACCTTC.

This chain connects TRBV25-1 to TRBJ2-5, with D possibly TRBD2 on 6 matching bases. This CDR3 has 15 amino acids. CDR1 MGHDK and CDR2 SYGVNS come from the germline V gene. V lost 4 bases and J lost 4, with 16 bases in between. CDR3 bases: TGTGCCAGCAGTGCTCGGGGGAGCGGTGGAGAGACCCAGTACTTC. This encodes CASSARGSGGETQYF.

The genes are TRBV6-6 and TRBJ1-2; 10 positions match TRBD1. There are 14 residues in the CDR3. The germline V gene encodes CDR1 MNHNY and CDR2 SVGAGI (reference sequence). J gave up 6 bases and V 5 bases, and 6 bases lay outside the gene matches. CDR3 coding DNA: TGTGCCAGCAGTAAAGGACAGGGGGAGAATGGCTACACCTTC. Its protein is CASSKGQGENGYTF.

The rearrangement uses TRBV7-9 and TRBJ2-6; possibly TRBD1 for D (5 bases). Germline loops: CDR1 SEHNR, CDR2 FQNEAQ (reference sequence). CDR3 length equals 17 residues. V was pared by 3 bases and J by 2 bases, with 14 bases between. The CDR3 loop reads CASSFPPQGPGANVLTF. The CDR3 bases are TGTGCCAGCAGCTTCCCACCCCAGGGTCCTGGGGCCAACGTCCTGACTTTC.

This chain links TRBV6-6 with TRBJ2-7; TRBD2 aligns across 7 bases. CDR1 MNHNY and CDR2 SVGAGI come from the germline V gene (reference sequence). The CDR3 covers 15 residues. With V trimmed by 2 bases and J by 5 bases, 9 bases remained unmatched. As DNA, the CDR3 is TGTGCCAGCAGTTACGGGGAGGGAAGTTTCAACGAGCAGTACTTC. The encoded protein is CASSYGEGSFNEQYF.

V and J are TRBV6-6 and TRBJ2-5; no definite D call. The length of the CDR3 is 15 residues. Trimming pared 2 bases from V and 4 bases from J, leaving 14 bases between. Germline V gene sequence: CDR1 MNHNY, CDR2 SVGAGI (reference sequence). CDR3 coding DNA: TGTGCCAGCAGTTACCCGGGTAGAGACGGAGAGACCCAGTACTTC. The encoded protein is CASSYPGRDGETQYF.

The chain is built from TRBV6-2 or TRBV6-3 and TRBJ2-3; 9 positions agree with TRBD2. Germline V lookup: CDR1 MNHEY, CDR2 SVGEGT. Trimming at V came to 6 bases and at J to 4 bases, leaving 29 bases not matched to a gene. This CDR3 region has 22 residues. The CDR3: CASSRTYPRGTSTHPGADTQYF. The DNA for the CDR3 is TGTGCCAGCAGCCGGACCTACCCCCGGGGGACTAGCACACACCCGGGGGCAGATACGCAGTATTTT.

The genes are TRBV5-4 and TRBJ2-3, with 8 nucleotides matching TRBD2. With V trimmed by 1 base and J by 2 bases, 9 bases remained unmatched. Germline lookup yields CDR1 SGHNT and CDR2 YYREEE (reference sequence). This CDR3 has 17 residues. CDR3 in amino acids: CASSLKPSGGITDTQYF. DNA for the CDR3: TGTGCCAGCAGCTTGAAACCCTCGGGGGGGATCACAGATACGCAGTATTTT.

The rearrangement uses TRBV19 and TRBJ2-2, with D maybe TRBD2 (6 bases). Per germline, CDR1 LNHDA and CDR2 SQIVND (reference sequence). The CDR3 consists of 17 residues. The V and J ends lost 0 bases and 5 bases respectively, with 16 bases between them. The chain's CDR3 is CASSIDLVGGNTGELFF. In DNA form, the CDR3 reads TGTGCCAGTAGTATAGATTTGGTTGGCGGGAATACCGGGGAGCTGTTTTTT.

This clone occurred once. The chain carries TRBV6-6 and TRBJ1-2, with 8 bases matching TRBD1. Germline V gene sequence: CDR1 MNHNY, CDR2 SVGAGI (reference sequence). J gave up 10 bases and V 0 bases, and 1 base lay outside the gene matches. The CDR3 sequence is 12 residues long. CDR3 sequence reads: CASSYSQGDYTF. In DNA, the CDR3 is TGTGCCAGCAGTTACTCACAGGGGGACTACACCTTC.

The V and J genes are TRBV7-9 and TRBJ2-2; maybe TRBD2 (6 bases). The V gene's germline CDR1 is SEHNR and CDR2 FQNEAQ (reference sequence). Trimming shortened V by 6 bases and J by 0 bases, and 14 bases separated the two germline ends. The CDR3 has 16 amino acids. The CDR3 spells CASRELADANTGELFF. Written as DNA, the CDR3 is TGTGCCAGCAGGGAACTAGCAGACGCGAACACCGGGGAGCTGTTTTTT.

The V call is TRBV2, the J call TRBJ2-2, with TRBD1 matching over 8 bases. The CDR3 has 15 residues. Per germline, CDR1 SNHLY and CDR2 FYNNEI. V lost 4 bases to trimming and J lost 4 bases; unmatched junction nucleotides: 5. The DNA for the CDR3 is TGTGCCAGCAGTGTGGACAGGGTTGGCACCGGGGAGCTGTTTTTT. Protein: CASSVDRVGTGELFF. Looking up the rest from reference TRBV2 and TRBJ2-2 gives the full variable domain: EPEVTQTPSHQVTQMGQEVILRCVPISNHLYFYWYRQILGQKVEFLVSFYNNEISEKSEIFDDQFSVERPDGSNFTLKIRSTKLEDSAMYFCASSVDRVGTGELFFGEGSRLTVL.

This clone appeared a single time. The J gene is TRBJ2-7, the V gene TRBV12-5, with TRBD1 matching 10 bases. Germline V gene data show CDR1 as LGHNT and CDR2 as FRNRAP. The CDR3 is 13 amino acids. V lost 8 bases and J lost 5; bases outside the gene matches: 6. The CDR3 sequence is CASTGQGTNEQYF. CDR3 nucleotide sequence: TGTGCTAGTACGGGACAGGGGACCAACGAGCAGTACTTC.

This clone has just a few counts. The chain employs TRBV28 and TRBJ2-1, with a tentative D call TRBD2 (5 bases). CDR1 and CDR2 (germline): MDHEN, SYDVKM. V gave up 1 base and J gave up 5 bases, with 12 bases separating them. CDR3 size: 15 residues. Here the CDR3 DNA reads TGTGCCAGCAGTTTATCGGGATATCCCCACAATGAGCAGTTCTTC. This codes for CASSLSGYPHNEQFF.

J is TRBJ1-4 and V is TRBV5-6; D is ambiguous. Germline-derived CDR1 and CDR2 are SGHDT and YYEEEE. The length of the CDR3 is 14 residues. Trimming removed 2 bases from V and 2 bases from J, with 7 bases in between. The CDR3 loop is CASSFYSTNEKLFF. In nucleotides, the CDR3 is TGTGCCAGCAGCTTTTACAGCACTAATGAAAAACTGTTTTTT.